The next 26 T cell receptor beta chains were all read from a single sample in a study of response to subunit inactivated influenza vaccine. Via MiXCR, TCRdb re-called the RT-PCR reads, giving one row per CDR3 protein. The sample records 400,000 to 650,000 distinct CDR3 sequences, around 7.7% being singletons. Specimen: PBMCs from blood, collected 23 months after vaccination. The receptors stem from a man between 50 and 75 years old who received an inactivated influenza vaccine.

This clonotype came up a few times. This chain uses TRBV4-3 with TRBJ2-2; 7 bases match TRBD2. The CDR3 is 16 amino acids. Germline CDR1 and CDR2: LGHNA and YSLEER. V lost 2 bases, J lost 1 base, and 4 bases stayed unmatched. CDR3 in DNA: TGCGCCAGCAGCCAACTATGGGGGGGGAACACCGGGGAGCTGTTTTTT. Translated: CASSQLWGGNTGELFF.

The chain carries TRBV5-5 and TRBJ2-3; weak D call: TRBD2 (6 bases). The length of the CDR3 is 16 residues. Trimming cost V 4 bases and J 2 bases, with 17 bases left between them. Germline CDR1 is SGHKS and CDR2 is YYEKEE (reference sequence). The CDR3 region has the DNA TGTGCCAGCAGCCCCTACCCCGGGGGTACCACAGATACGCAGTATTTT. Amino acid sequence: CASSPYPGGTTDTQYF.

This clonotype was counted a few times. The gene calls are TRBV5-1 and TRBJ2-1; 12 bases map to TRBD1. The CDR3 contains 15 residues. Losses at the gene ends were 4 bases for V and 7 bases for J; bases not matched to a gene: 6. CDR1 and CDR2 (germline): SGHRS, YFSETQ. Written as DNA, the CDR3 is TGCGCCAGCAGCGTTGGGACAGGGGGCTTGAATGAGCAGTTCTTC. As protein: CASSVGTGGLNEQFF.

The sample holds a few counts of this clonotype. The chain uses TRBV18 and TRBJ2-1, with TRBD2 identical over 7 bases. After removal of 2 bases from V and 4 bases from J, the junction contained 5 bases not matched to a gene. From germline, CDR1 is KGHSH and CDR2 LQKENI. The CDR3 spans 15 residues. Here the CDR3 reads CASSPMSGDYNEQFF. The CDR3 DNA reads as TGTGCCAGCTCACCAATGAGCGGGGATTACAATGAGCAGTTCTTC.

This clonotype appeared a few times. The rearrangement uses TRBV29-1 and TRBJ1-1; D unclear. CDR3 size: 13 residues. Germline CDR1 is SQVTM and CDR2 is ANQGSEA. V was shortened by 2 bases and J by 5 bases, with 12 bases between the two germline ends. This chain's CDR3 is CSVESVTRTEAFF. The CDR3 DNA is TGCAGCGTTGAATCCGTAACGAGGACTGAAGCTTTCTTT.

This clonotype showed up many times. The chain uses TRBV15 and TRBJ1-1, with no clear D. The V gene lost 1 base and the J gene lost 6 bases, with 15 bases spanning the gap. From germline, CDR1 is LNHNV and CDR2 YYDKDF (reference sequence). The CDR3 is 15 residues long. As DNA, the CDR3 is TGTGCCACCAGCAGAGGCAAGGACTTTGGGGCTGAAGCTTTCTTT. It encodes CATSRGKDFGAEAFF. The whole variable domain, filled in from reference TRBV15 and TRBJ1-1, reads DAMVIQNPRYQVTQFGKPVTLSCSQTLNHNVMYWYQQKSSQAPKLLFHYYDKDFNNEADTPDNFQSRRPNTSFCFLDIRSPGLGDTAMYLCATSRGKDFGAEAFFGQGTRLTVV.

Ten or more counts support this clonotype. The chain has TRBV7-6 and TRBJ2-1; the D is unclear. The germline V gene encodes CDR1 SGHVS and CDR2 FNYEAQ. The CDR3 contains 16 residues. Trimming stripped 1 base from V and 0 bases from J, with 10 bases between. CDR3 coding DNA: TGTGCCAGCAGCTTAGTGGCGGCTAGCTCCTACAATGAGCAGTTCTTC. This encodes CASSLVAASSYNEQFF.

Remarks on this clonotype: The junction and the germline gene differ at one end; a read error may be behind it. DNA of the CDR3: TGTGCCATCAGGGAATCCCCGGGGCACTTC. It specifies CAIRESPGHF. V is TRBV10-3 and J is TRBJ2-7; the D gene could be TRBD1 or TRBD2 (5 bases each). CDR3 length: 10 amino acids. Germline CDR1 is ENHRY and CDR2 is SYGVKD.

This clonotype was detected many times. The gene calls are TRBV20-1 and TRBJ1-2, with D perhaps matching TRBD1 (5 bases). V was pared by 3 bases and J by 4 bases, with 12 bases between. The CDR3 is 13 amino acids. From germline, CDR1 is DFQATT and CDR2 SNEGSKA (reference sequence). The CDR3 reads CSASTGGVYGYTF. DNA of the CDR3: TGCAGTGCTAGTACCGGGGGGGTCTATGGCTACACCTTC.

This clonotype was found a few times. The chain employs TRBV4-2 and TRBJ2-7, with D perhaps TRBD1 or TRBD2 (5 bases each). Germline lookup yields CDR1 LGHNA and CDR2 YNFKEQ. V was cut by 1 base and J by 0 bases, with 7 bases left in between. This CDR3 is built from 14 residues. For the CDR3, the DNA is TGTGCCAGCAGCCAAGGGGACGGCTCCTACGAGCAGTACTTC. Translated, it gives CASSQGDGSYEQYF.

This clonotype was found many times. For the CDR3, the DNA is TGTGCCAGCAGCGTAGACAGGGGCGAGGACAATGAGCAGTTCTTC. This codes for CASSVDRGEDNEQFF. The V and J genes are TRBV9 and TRBJ2-1, with 7 bases aligning to TRBD1. V lost 0 bases, J lost 5 bases, and 5 bases stayed unmatched. Germline V gives CDR1 SGDLS, CDR2 YYNGEE. The CDR3 contains 15 residues. The full variable domain, completed using reference TRBV9 and TRBJ2-1, is DSGVTQTPKHLITATGQRVTLRCSPRSGDLSVYWYQQSLDQGLQFLIQYYNGEERAKGNILERFSAQQFPDLHSELNLSSLELGDSALYFCASSVDRGEDNEQFFGPGTRLTVL.

V is TRBV19 and J is TRBJ2-3; 8 nucleotides match TRBD1. The CDR3 is made up of 16 amino acids. Germline CDR1 and CDR2: LNHDA and SQIVND (reference sequence). V lost 6 bases and J lost 2; bases outside the gene matches: 10. CDR3 nucleotide sequence: TGTGCCAGTAGCCCCCTCAGGGGGCAGACCACAGATACGCAGTATTTT. This translates into CASSPLRGQTTDTQYF.

V and J are TRBV29-1 and TRBJ2-7; the D gene is possibly TRBD1 (8 bases). The CDR3 totals 12 residues. Germline V lookup: CDR1 SQVTM, CDR2 ANQGSEA. V shed 6 bases and J shed 7 bases, with 16 bases lying between them. CDR3 in amino acids: CSVTGQGGEQYF. The CDR3 nucleotides are TGCAGCGTGACCGGACAGGGAGGGGAGCAGTACTTC.

This clonotype was seen repeatedly, ten times or more. V usage is TRBV2 and J usage is TRBJ1-2, with D tentatively TRBD1 (5 bases). This CDR3 is 12 amino acids long. Looked up from germline, CDR1 is SNHLY and CDR2 is FYNNEI. The V and J ends lost 4 bases and 7 bases respectively, with 10 bases between them. The CDR3 region is CASSVDTGGYTF. The CDR3 DNA reads as TGTGCCAGCAGTGTGGACACCGGTGGCTACACCTTC.

CDR3 sequence reads: CASSLSGERTQYF. The CDR3 bases are TGTGCCAGCAGCTTGTCAGGGGAGCGGACCCAGTACTTC. The rearrangement uses TRBV7-9 and TRBJ2-5, with TRBD1 as a possible D gene (6 bases). This CDR3 contains 13 residues. CDR1 and CDR2 (germline): SEHNR, FQNEAQ (reference sequence). Trimming took off 3 bases at V and 7 bases at J, with 12 bases between the two ends.

This clonotype appeared a few times. The genes are TRBV7-2 and TRBJ1-1, with 9 bases lining up with TRBD1. From germline, CDR1 is SGHTA and CDR2 FQGNSA. The CDR3 consists of 13 residues. J lost 5 bases, V lost 7 bases, and 5 bases had no gene match. CDR3 sequence reads: CASKWTGATEAFF. In DNA form, the CDR3 reads TGTGCCAGCAAGTGGACAGGGGCGACTGAAGCTTTCTTT. Based on the CDR3 plus reference TRBV7-2 and TRBJ1-1, the full variable domain is GAGVSQSPSNKVTEKGKDVELRCDPISGHTALYWYRQSLGQGLEFLIYFQGNSAPDKSGLPSDRFSAERTGGSVSTLTIQRTQQEDSAVYLCASKWTGATEAFFGQGTRLTVV.

This clonotype turned up a few times. The chain carries TRBV2 and TRBJ1-6; maybe TRBD1 (5 bases). CDR1 and CDR2 (germline): SNHLY, FYNNEI. Trimming cost V 2 bases and J 7 bases, with 12 bases left between them. The CDR3 runs 15 residues. CDR3 coding DNA: TGTGCCAGCAGTGAACGGGGGATGGGGAATTCACCCCTCCACTTT. Encoded protein: CASSERGMGNSPLHF.

The V and J genes are TRBV27 and TRBJ2-5, with 10 bases fitting TRBD1. The CDR3 extends over 16 amino acids. Germline V CDR1 and CDR2: MNHEY, SMNVEV (reference sequence). Losses at the gene ends were 4 bases for V and 5 bases for J; bases not matched to a gene: 10. CDR3 region: CASSYLSTGGPETQYF. CDR3 DNA sequence: TGTGCCAGCAGTTACCTCTCGACAGGGGGCCCGGAGACCCAGTACTTC.

This clonotype was detected a few times. The genes are TRBV7-2 and TRBJ1-5; D not certain. This CDR3 contains 14 residues. Germline assignment: CDR1 SGHTA and CDR2 FQGNSA. The germline V and J ends were trimmed by 5 bases and 7 bases, with 15 bases remaining between them. The CDR3 is CASSGPRPGQPQHF. The CDR3 region has the DNA TGTGCCAGCAGCGGGCCCCGTCCGGGACAGCCCCAGCATTTT.

The rearrangement joins TRBV6-2 or TRBV6-3 to TRBJ2-7, with TRBD2 identical over 13 bases. Trimming removed 0 bases from V and 6 bases from J; junction bases left unmatched: 11. The CDR3 has 18 amino acids. CDR1 is MNHEY, CDR2 SVGEGT, per germline. CDR3 DNA: TGTGCCAGCAGTTACTCTACTACACTAGCGGGAGGGCCCGCCGAGCAGTACTTC. This gives the protein CASSYSTTLAGGPAEQYF.

This clonotype was recorded a few times. CDR3 coding DNA: TGCAGCGTTGGAGTCACTAGCGGGGGTTCAGATACGCAGTATTTT. Its translation: CSVGVTSGGSDTQYF. This chain connects TRBV29-1 to TRBJ2-3; 11 nucleotides align to TRBD2. Germline trimming cut 4 bases from V and 4 bases from J; bases unmatched to any gene: 7. The CDR3 spans 15 residues. Germline V gene sequence: CDR1 SQVTM, CDR2 ANQGSEA.

This clonotype has a handful of counts. The gene calls are TRBV10-1 and TRBJ2-5; D might be TRBD2 (5 bases). CDR1 and CDR2 (germline): WNHNN, SYGVQD (reference sequence). The CDR3 sequence is 13 residues long. The V end lost 0 bases, the J end lost 5 bases, and 7 bases lay between the germline ends. CDR3 in DNA: TGCGCCAGCAGTGAGTCACTAGTTGAGACCCAGTACTTC. This translates into CASSESLVETQYF.

V is TRBV28 and J is TRBJ2-7, with 13 bases identical to TRBD2. Germline CDR1 is MDHEN and CDR2 is SYDVKM. V was clipped by 4 bases and J by 2 bases; unmatched bases: 5. The CDR3 is 16 amino acids. The CDR3 DNA sequence: TGTGCCAGCAGTTGGGGGACTAGCGGGGCAACCTACGAGCAGTACTTC. Translation: CASSWGTSGATYEQYF.

Ten or more counts support this clonotype. As DNA, the CDR3 is TGTGCCAGCAGTTCCCCTGGCCCAGGGGAGACCCAGTACTTC. Translating gives CASSSPGPGETQYF. V usage is TRBV12-3 or TRBV12-4 and J usage is TRBJ2-5; D is possibly TRBD1 (5 bases). V gave up 4 bases and J gave up 5 bases, with 14 bases separating them. The CDR3 runs 14 residues.

This clonotype occurred a few times. The chain employs TRBV28 and TRBJ2-7; 7 positions agree with TRBD2. This CDR3 has 15 residues. The trim removed 1 base at V and 2 bases at J, leaving 5 bases unmatched. CDR1 and CDR2 from the germline V gene are MDHEN and SYDVKM. This CDR3 reads CASSLYSGSAYEQYF. CDR3 in DNA: TGTGCCAGCAGTTTATATAGCGGGTCTGCCTACGAGCAGTACTTC.

This clonotype was seen at least ten times. The CDR3 nucleotides are TGTGCCAGCAGAAGGGGCTCCTATAATTCACCCCTCCACTTT. Protein: CASRRGSYNSPLHF. J is TRBJ1-6 and V is TRBV12-3 or TRBV12-4; a possible D gene is TRBD1 (5 bases). V lost 6 bases and J lost 0, with 6 bases in between. CDR3 size: 14 residues.